One and the same sample provided the 8 T cell receptor beta chains below, sequenced in a study of T cells after yellow fever vaccination. TCRdb redid the calling of the 5' RACE reads with MiXCR, one entry per CDR3 protein. The profile shows 250,000 or so distinct CDR3 sequences, about 3.5% of them singletons. The source material was PBMCs, sampled 15 days after the yellow fever booster vaccination. These receptors came from a man aged 18 to 30 who received the YFV17D yellow fever vaccine.

This clonotype came up many times. This chain connects TRBV10-3 to TRBJ1-3; D possibly corresponds to TRBD1 (5 bases). The V end was cut by 10 bases, the J end by 4 bases, with 11 bases between. This CDR3 has 12 residues. Germline CDR1 ENHRY, CDR2 SYGVKD. CDR3 DNA sequence: TGTGCCAACCAGGGATCAGGAAACACCATATATTTT. It specifies CANQGSGNTIYF.

This clonotype was observed a few times. This chain links TRBV6-5 with TRBJ1-5; D is ambiguous. The CDR3 loop spans 14 amino acids. The germline V and J ends were trimmed by 5 bases and 7 bases, with 15 bases remaining between them. Germline CDR1 and CDR2: MNHEY and SVGAGI. CDR3 nucleotide sequence: TGTGCCAGCAGTCGGGAATCCCACGGACAGCCCCAGCATTTT. Amino acid sequence: CASSRESHGQPQHF.

This clonotype was recorded many times. The CDR3 coding sequence is TGTGCCAGCAGCTTAGGGACAGGTTTATTTCCCGGCCCCTACGAGCAGTACGTC. Protein: CASSLGTGLFPGPYEQYV. This chain connects TRBV7-9 to TRBJ2-7; 7 nucleotides agree with TRBD1. This CDR3 region has 18 residues. With V trimmed by 1 base and J by 2 bases, 14 bases remained unmatched. The germline gives CDR1 SEHNR, CDR2 FQNEAQ (reference sequence).

This clonotype has a count of ten or more. The gene calls are TRBV12-3 or TRBV12-4 and TRBJ2-5; 8 bases match TRBD1. The CDR3 is made up of 15 amino acids. J gave up 1 base and V 6 bases, and 7 bases lay outside the gene matches. The DNA of the CDR3 is TGTGCCAGCAGAGACAGGGGACGTCTCCAAGAGACCCAGTACTTC. Translating it yields CASRDRGRLQETQYF.

Many counts were recorded for this clonotype. The chain combines TRBV28 with TRBJ2-2, with D possibly being TRBD1 or TRBD2 (5 bases each). The CDR3 covers 19 residues. Germline assignment: CDR1 MDHEN and CDR2 SYDVKM. V lost 5 bases to trimming and J lost 0 bases, with 22 bases between them. CDR3 in DNA: TGTGCCAGCAGTCTGAAACTGCTCAGACGGGGCTCGAACACCGGGGAGCTGTTTTTT. It specifies CASSLKLLRRGSNTGELFF.

This clonotype was recorded at least ten times. The chain links TRBV5-1 to TRBJ2-7; 8 bases map to TRBD1. Germline trimming cut 0 bases from V and 0 bases from J; bases unmatched to any gene: 5. CDR1 is SGHRS and CDR2 is YFSETQ in the germline V gene. This CDR3 region has 16 residues. DNA for the CDR3: TGCGCCAGCAGCTTGGTAGCAGGGGGCGTCTCCTACGAGCAGTACTTC. This codes for CASSLVAGGVSYEQYF. Together with reference TRBV5-1 and TRBJ2-7, the CDR3 gives the full variable domain: KAGVTQTPRYLIKTRGQQVTLSCSPISGHRSVSWYQQTPGQGLQFLFEYFSETQRNKGNFPGRFSGRQFSNSRSEMNVSTLELGDSALYLCASSLVAGGVSYEQYFGPGTRLTVT.

This clonotype has at least ten counts. This chain uses TRBV7-2 with TRBJ2-3, with 7 nucleotides matching TRBD2. The CDR3 loop spans 14 amino acids. V was clipped by 2 bases and J by 4 bases; unmatched bases: 3. CDR1 and CDR2 from the germline V gene are SGHTA and FQGNSA. The CDR3 nucleotides are TGTGCCAGCAGCTTACAAGCGGGGTCAGATACGCAGTATTTT. Its translation is CASSLQAGSDTQYF.

This clonotype showed up many times. The rearrangement uses TRBV6-2 or TRBV6-3 and TRBJ2-7, with 12 bases that match TRBD2. The CDR3 extends over 16 amino acids. The V segment lost 6 bases and the J segment 7 bases; nucleotides outside the gene matches: 13. Germline V gene data show CDR1 as MNHEY and CDR2 as SVGEGT. The DNA of the CDR3 is TGTGCCAGCAGCGAGTCCCTAGCGGGGGGGCCGGAGGAGCAGTACGTC. This gives the protein CASSESLAGGPEEQYV.